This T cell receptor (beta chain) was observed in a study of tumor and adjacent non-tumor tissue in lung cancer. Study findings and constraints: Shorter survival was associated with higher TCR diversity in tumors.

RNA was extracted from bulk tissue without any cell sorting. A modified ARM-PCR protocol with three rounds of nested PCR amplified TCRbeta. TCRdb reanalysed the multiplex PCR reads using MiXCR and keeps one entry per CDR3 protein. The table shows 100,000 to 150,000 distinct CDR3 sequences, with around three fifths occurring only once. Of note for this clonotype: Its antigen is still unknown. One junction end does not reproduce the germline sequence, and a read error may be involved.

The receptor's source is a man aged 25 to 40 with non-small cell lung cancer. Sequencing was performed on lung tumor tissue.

The CDR3 region has the DNA TGTGCCATCGGTGAGGGTGGGGGTCAGGGCTACACCTTC. Protein sequence: CAIGEGGGQGYTF. The chain has TRBV10-3 and TRBJ1-2; TRBD1 might be the D (5 bases). The CDR3 sequence is 13 residues long. Germline V gene lookup returns CDR1 ENHRY and CDR2 SYGVKD.